The clone carrying this T cell receptor (beta chain) was seen a handful of times. Clones were read by immunoSEQ multiplex PCR, and TCRdb kept only the in-frame ones, dropping some. The table has about 250,000 clones, roughly 80% seen once. This specimen belongs to a study of control samples from healthy donors and cancer patients. Germline V CDR1 and CDR2: SGHRS, YFSETQ. The CDR3 runs 15 residues. V was clipped by 1 base and J by 2 bases, with 10 bases between them. This chain uses TRBV5-1 with TRBJ1-5, with D unresolved. This TCR came from a woman aged 55-69 years with lung cancer. The specimen sequenced was PBMCs. The CDR3 protein is CASSLTGFRNQPQHF. The DNA of the CDR3 is TGCGCCAGCAGCTTGACTGGTTTTCGCAATCAGCCCCAGCATTTT. Full variable domain (outside the CDR3, taken from reference TRBV5-1 and TRBJ1-5): KAGVTQTPRYLIKTRGQQVTLSCSPISGHRSVSWYQQTPGQGLQFLFEYFSETQRNKGNFPGRFSGRQFSNSRSEMNVSTLELGDSALYLCASSLTGFRNQPQHFGDGTRLSIL.